This T cell receptor (beta chain) was sequenced during a study of blood T cell repertoires in COVID-19. How the authors handled the data: Reference gene primer amplification gave estimated nucleated cell counts. Measured with immunoSEQ multiplex PCR; TCRdb has only the in-frame clones, and not every one. V and J calls and clone size come straight from that table; D and trimming were deduced from the DNA. The data show 240,000 or so clones, about 73% seen once. CDR3 length: 15 amino acids. From germline, CDR1 is MGHDK and CDR2 SYGVNS. The V and J ends lost 3 bases and 5 bases, in that order; junction bases with no gene match: 6.

This TCR derives from an elderly woman with acute or convalescent COVID-19. The sample was peripheral blood. The chain joins TRBV25-1 to TRBJ1-2; 10 bases map to TRBD1. CDR3 in DNA: TGTGCCAGCAGTGACTCAGGACAGGGGGGGTATGGCTACACCTTC. Encoded protein: CASSDSGQGGYGYTF.